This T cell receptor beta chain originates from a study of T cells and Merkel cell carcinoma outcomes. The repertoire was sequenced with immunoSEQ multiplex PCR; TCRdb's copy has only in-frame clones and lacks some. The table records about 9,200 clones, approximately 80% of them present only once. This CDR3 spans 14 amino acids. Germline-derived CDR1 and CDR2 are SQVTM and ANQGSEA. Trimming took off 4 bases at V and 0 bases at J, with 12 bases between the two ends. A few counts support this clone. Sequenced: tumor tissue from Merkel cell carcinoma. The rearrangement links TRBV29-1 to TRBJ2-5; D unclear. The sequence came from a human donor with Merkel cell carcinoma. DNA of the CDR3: TGCAGCGTTGTTGGCCGCTACAACCAAGAGACCCAGTACTTC. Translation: CSVVGRYNQETQYF.